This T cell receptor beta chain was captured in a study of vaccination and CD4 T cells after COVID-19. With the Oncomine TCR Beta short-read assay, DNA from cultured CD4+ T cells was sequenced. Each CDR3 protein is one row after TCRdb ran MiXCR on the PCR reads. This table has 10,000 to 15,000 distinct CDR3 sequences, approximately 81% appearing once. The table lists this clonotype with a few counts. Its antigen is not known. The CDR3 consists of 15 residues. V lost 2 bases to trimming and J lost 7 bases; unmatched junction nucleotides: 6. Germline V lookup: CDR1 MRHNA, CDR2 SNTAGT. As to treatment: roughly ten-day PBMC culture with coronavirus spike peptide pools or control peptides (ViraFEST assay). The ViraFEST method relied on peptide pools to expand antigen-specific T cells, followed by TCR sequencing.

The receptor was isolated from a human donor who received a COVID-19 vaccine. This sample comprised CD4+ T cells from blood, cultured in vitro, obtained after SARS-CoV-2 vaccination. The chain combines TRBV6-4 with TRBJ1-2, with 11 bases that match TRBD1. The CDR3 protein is CASSDRDRGTGGYTF. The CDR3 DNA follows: TGTGCCAGCAGTGACCGGGACAGGGGGACGGGTGGCTACACCTTC.